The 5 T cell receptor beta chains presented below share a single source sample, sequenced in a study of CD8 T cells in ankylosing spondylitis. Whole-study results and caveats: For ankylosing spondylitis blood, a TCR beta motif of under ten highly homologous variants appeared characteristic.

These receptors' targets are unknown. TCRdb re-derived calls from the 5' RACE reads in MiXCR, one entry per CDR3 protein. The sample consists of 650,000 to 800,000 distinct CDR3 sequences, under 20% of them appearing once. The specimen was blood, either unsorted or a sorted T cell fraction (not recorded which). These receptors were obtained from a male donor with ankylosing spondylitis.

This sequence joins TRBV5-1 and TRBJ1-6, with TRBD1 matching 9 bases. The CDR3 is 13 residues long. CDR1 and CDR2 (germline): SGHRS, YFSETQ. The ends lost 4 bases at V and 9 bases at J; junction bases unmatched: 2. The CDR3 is CASSPDRGSPLHF. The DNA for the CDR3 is TGCGCCAGCAGCCCGGACAGGGGTTCACCCCTCCACTTT.

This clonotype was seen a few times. This CDR3 is CASSTRGGSYNEQFF. For the CDR3, the DNA is TGCGCCAGCAGCACACGCGGGGGATCCTACAATGAGCAGTTCTTC. V and J are TRBV5-1 and TRBJ2-1; 7 nucleotides agree with TRBD2. J was trimmed by 1 base and V by 4 bases; bases with no gene match: 5. The CDR3 has 15 amino acids. Germline V gene data show CDR1 as SGHRS and CDR2 as YFSETQ.

CDR3 sequence: CASSARGLLEQFF. In nucleotides, the CDR3 is TGTGCCAGCAGTGCCAGGGGGCTGCTTGAGCAGTTCTTC. The J gene is TRBJ2-1, the V gene TRBV2; TRBD1 aligns across 8 bases. The V gene end was trimmed by 4 bases and the J gene end by 9 bases; junction bases not matched to a gene: 5. The CDR3 has 13 amino acids. Germline V gene sequence: CDR1 SNHLY, CDR2 FYNNEI. Using reference TRBV2 and TRBJ2-1 for the parts outside the CDR3, the full variable domain is EPEVTQTPSHQVTQMGQEVILRCVPISNHLYFYWYRQILGQKVEFLVSFYNNEISEKSEIFDDQFSVERPDGSNFTLKIRSTKLEDSAMYFCASSARGLLEQFFGPGTRLTVL.

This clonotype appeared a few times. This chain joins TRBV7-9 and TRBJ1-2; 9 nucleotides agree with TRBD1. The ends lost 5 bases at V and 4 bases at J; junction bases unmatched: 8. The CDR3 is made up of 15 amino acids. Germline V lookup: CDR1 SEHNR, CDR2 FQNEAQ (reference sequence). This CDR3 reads CASSPGQGLFYGYTF. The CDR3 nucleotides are TGTGCCAGCAGCCCGGGACAGGGCCTCTTCTATGGCTACACCTTC.

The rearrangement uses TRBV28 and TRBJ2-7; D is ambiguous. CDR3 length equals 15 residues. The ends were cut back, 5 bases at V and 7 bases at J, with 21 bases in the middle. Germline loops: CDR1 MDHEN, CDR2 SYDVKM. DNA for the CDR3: TGTGCCAGCAGTACAAGCCTAGGCCTCTTTTATGAGCAGTACTTC. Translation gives CASSTSLGLFYEQYF.